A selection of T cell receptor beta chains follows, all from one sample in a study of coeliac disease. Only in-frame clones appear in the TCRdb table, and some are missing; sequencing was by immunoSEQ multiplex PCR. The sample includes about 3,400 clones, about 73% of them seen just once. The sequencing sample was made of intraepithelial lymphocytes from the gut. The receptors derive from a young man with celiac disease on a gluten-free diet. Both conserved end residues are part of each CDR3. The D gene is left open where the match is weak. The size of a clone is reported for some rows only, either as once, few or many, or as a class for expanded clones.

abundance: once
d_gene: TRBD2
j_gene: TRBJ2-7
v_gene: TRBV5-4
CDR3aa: CASSPGGTVSSYEQYF
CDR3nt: TGTGCCAGCAGCCCGGGGGGGACCGTTAGCTCCTACGAGCAGTACTTC

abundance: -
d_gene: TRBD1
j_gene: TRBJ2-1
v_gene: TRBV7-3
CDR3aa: CASSLMAGQGAGEQFF
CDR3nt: TGTGCCAGCAGCTTAATGGCGGGACAGGGGGCGGGGGAGCAGTTCTTC

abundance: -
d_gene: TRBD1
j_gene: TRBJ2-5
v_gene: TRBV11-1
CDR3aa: CASSRDSDKETQYF
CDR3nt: TGTGCCAGCAGCCGGGACAGCGATAAAGAGACCCAGTACTTC

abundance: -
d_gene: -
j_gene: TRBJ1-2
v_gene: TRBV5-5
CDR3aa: CASSPGLSVLDYGYTF
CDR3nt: TGTGCCAGCAGCCCGGGATTGTCAGTCCTGGACTATGGCTACACCTTC

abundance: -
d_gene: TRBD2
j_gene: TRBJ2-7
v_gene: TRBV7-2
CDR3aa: CASSLVLAGGRPYEQYF
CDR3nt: TGTGCCAGCAGCTTAGTTTTGGCGGGGGGCCGTCCCTACGAGCAGTACTTC

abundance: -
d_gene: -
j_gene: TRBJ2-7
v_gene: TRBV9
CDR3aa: CASSVRSGYEQYF
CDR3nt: TGTGCCAGCAGCGTACGGTCTGGTTACGAGCAGTACTTC

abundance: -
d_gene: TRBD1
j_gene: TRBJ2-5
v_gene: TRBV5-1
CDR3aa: CASSFGGRGRAGETQYF
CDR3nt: TGCGCCAGCAGCTTCGGTGGCAGGGGGCGCGCCGGAGAGACCCAGTACTTC

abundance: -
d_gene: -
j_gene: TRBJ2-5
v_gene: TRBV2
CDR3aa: CASNPWRQQETQYF
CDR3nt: TGTGCCAGCAACCCCTGGCGACAGCAAGAGACCCAGTACTTC

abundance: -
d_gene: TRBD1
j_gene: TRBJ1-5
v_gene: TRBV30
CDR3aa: CAWSGTGDHQPQHF
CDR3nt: TGTGCCTGGAGTGGGACAGGGGACCATCAGCCCCAGCATTTT

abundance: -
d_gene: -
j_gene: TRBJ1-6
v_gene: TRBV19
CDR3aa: CASSMVGGYSPLHF
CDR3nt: TGTGCCAGTAGTATGGTAGGAGGGTATTCACCCCTCCACTTT

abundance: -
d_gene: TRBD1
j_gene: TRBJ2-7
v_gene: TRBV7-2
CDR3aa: CASSSGTGVGF
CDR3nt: TGTGCCAGCAGCTCCGGGACAGGTGTGGGCTTC

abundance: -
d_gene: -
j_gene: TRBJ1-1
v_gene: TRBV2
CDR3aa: CASSEGGGRLNTEAFF
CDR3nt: TGTGCCAGCAGTGAGGGAGGGGGGCGGTTGAACACTGAAGCTTTCTTT

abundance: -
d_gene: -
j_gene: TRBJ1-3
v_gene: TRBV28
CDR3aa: CASSGGKFFSGNTIYF
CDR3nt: TGTGCCAGCAGTGGGGGGAAATTCTTCTCTGGAAACACCATATATTTT

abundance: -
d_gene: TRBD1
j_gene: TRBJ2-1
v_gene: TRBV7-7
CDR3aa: CASSPGTGYNEQFF
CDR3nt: TGTGCCAGCAGTCCCGGGACAGGGTACAATGAGCAGTTCTTC

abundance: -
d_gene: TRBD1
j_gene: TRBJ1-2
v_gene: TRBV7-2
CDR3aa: CASSFPKEGRDSDNYGYTF
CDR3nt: TGTGCCAGCAGCTTCCCCAAAGAGGGTCGGGACAGTGATAACTATGGCTACACCTTC

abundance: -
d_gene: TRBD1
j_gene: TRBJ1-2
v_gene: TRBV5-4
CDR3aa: CASRDRGHYGYTF
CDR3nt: TGTGCCAGCAGGGACAGGGGCCACTATGGCTACACCTTC

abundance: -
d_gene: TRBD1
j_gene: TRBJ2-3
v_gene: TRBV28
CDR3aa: CASSHRGITDTQYF
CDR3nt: TGTGCCAGCAGTCACAGGGGCATTACGGATACGCAGTATTTT

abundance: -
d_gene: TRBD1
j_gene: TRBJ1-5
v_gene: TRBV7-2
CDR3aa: CASSPRQGVNQPQHF
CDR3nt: TGTGCCAGCAGCCCTCGACAGGGTGTAAATCAGCCCCAGCATTTT

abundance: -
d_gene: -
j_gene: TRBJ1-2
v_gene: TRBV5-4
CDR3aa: CASSREGSGYTF
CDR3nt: TGTGCCAGCAGCAGAGAGGGCTCTGGCTACACCTTC

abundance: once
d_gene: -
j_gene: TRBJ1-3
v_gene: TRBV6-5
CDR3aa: CASSYLDRHLGNTIYF
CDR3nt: TGTGCCAGCAGTTACCTAGACAGGCACCTTGGAAACACCATATATTTT

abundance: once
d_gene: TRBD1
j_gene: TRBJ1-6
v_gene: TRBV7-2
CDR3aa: CASSQRGQSLHF
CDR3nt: TGTGCCAGCAGCCAGAGGGGGCAATCCCTCCACTTT

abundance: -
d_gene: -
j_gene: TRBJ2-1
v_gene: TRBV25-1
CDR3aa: CAGPLRRGSSYNEQFF
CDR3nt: TGTGCCGGACCCCTACGACGGGGGAGCTCCTACAATGAGCAGTTCTTC

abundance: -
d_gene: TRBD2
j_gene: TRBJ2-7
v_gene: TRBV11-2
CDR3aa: CASSVGGLAGLYEQYF
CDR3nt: TGTGCCAGCAGCGTGGGTGGCCTAGCGGGTCTCTACGAGCAGTACTTC

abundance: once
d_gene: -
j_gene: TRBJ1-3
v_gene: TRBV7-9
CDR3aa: CASSLNLGNTIYF
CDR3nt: TGTGCCAGCAGCTTAAATCTGGGAAACACCATATATTTT

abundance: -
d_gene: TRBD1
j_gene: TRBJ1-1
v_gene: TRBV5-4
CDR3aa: CASEQGGEPFF
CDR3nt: TGTGCCAGCGAACAGGGGGGGGAACCTTTCTTT

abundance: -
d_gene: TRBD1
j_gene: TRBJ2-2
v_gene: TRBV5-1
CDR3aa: CASSLMTGSPNTGELFF
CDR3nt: TGCGCCAGCAGCTTGATGACAGGGAGTCCGAACACCGGGGAGCTGTTTTTT

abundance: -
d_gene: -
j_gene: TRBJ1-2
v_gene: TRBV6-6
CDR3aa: CASRPDLGLIYGYTF
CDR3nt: TGTGCCAGCAGACCCGACCTGGGGCTCATCTATGGCTACACCTTC

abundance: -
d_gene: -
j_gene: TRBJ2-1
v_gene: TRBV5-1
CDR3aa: CASSLVAGNSHNEQFF
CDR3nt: TGCGCCAGCAGCTTGGTCGCAGGGAATAGCCACAATGAGCAGTTCTTC

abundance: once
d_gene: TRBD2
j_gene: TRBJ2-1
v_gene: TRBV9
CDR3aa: CASSVAMTSGGNEQFF
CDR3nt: TGTGCCAGCAGCGTAGCTATGACTAGCGGGGGGAATGAGCAGTTCTTC

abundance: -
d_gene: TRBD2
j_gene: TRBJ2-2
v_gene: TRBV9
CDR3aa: CASSVTSGGLSTGELFF
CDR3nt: TGTGCCAGCAGCGTAACCAGCGGGGGGCTCAGCACCGGGGAGCTGTTTTTT

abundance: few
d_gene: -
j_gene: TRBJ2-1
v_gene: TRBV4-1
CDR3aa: CASSSLQGSNEQFF
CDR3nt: TGCGCCAGCAGCTCTCTACAGGGAAGTAATGAGCAGTTCTTC

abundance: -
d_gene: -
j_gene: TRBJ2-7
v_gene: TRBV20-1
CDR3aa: CSAMVAYEQYF
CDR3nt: TGCAGTGCTATGGTAGCCTACGAGCAGTACTTC

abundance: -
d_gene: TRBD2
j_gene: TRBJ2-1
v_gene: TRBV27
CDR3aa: CASSSGGEYNEQFF
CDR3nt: TGTGCCAGCAGTTCCGGGGGGGAATACAATGAGCAGTTCTTC

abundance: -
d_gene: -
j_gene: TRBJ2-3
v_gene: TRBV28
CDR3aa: CASSQLSSTDTQYF
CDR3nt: TGTGCCAGCAGTCAACTATCTAGCACAGATACGCAGTATTTT

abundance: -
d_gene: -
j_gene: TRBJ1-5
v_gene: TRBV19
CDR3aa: CASSIEGGWNQPQHF
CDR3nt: TGTGCCAGTAGTATCGAGGGCGGATGGAATCAGCCCCAGCATTTT

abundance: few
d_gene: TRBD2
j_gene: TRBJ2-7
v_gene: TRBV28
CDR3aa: CASSTGGNEQYF
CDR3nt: TGTGCCAGCAGCACCGGGGGGAACGAGCAGTACTTC

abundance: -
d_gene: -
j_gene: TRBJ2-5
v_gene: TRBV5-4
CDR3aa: CASSSAAGPQETQYF
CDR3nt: TGTGCCAGCTCCTCGGCGGCGGGGCCCCAAGAGACCCAGTACTTC

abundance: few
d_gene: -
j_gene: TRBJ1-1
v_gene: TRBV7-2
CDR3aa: CASSSPRMNTEAFF
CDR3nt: TGTGCCAGCAGCTCACCCAGGATGAACACTGAAGCTTTCTTT

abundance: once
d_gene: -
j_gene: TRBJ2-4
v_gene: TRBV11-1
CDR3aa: CASRYTGTDIQYF
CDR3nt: TGTGCCAGCAGGTATACAGGGACGGACATTCAGTACTTC

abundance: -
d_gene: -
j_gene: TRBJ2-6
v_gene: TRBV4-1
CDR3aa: CASSQVRANVLTF
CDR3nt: TGCGCCAGCAGCCAAGTAAGGGCCAACGTCCTGACTTTC

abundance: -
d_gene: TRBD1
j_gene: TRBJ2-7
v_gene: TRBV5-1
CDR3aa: CASSLDSTGGVYEQYF
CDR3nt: TGCGCCAGCAGCTTGGACTCGACAGGGGGCGTTTACGAGCAGTACTTC

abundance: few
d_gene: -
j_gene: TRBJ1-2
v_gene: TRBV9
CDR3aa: CASSPTTANYGYTF
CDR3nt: TGTGCCAGCAGCCCCACGACAGCTAACTATGGCTACACCTTC

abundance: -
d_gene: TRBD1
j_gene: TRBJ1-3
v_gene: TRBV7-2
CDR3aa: CASSRGQGGSSGNTIYF
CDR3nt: TGTGCCAGCAGCCGGGGACAGGGTGGATCCTCTGGAAACACCATATATTTT

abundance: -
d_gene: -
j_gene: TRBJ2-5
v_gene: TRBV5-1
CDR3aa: CASSSGRGFQETQYF
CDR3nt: TGCGCCAGCAGCTCGGGAAGGGGGTTCCAAGAGACCCAGTACTTC

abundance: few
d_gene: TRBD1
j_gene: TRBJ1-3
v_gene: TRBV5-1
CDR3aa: CASSPGQIGNTIYF
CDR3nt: TGCGCCAGCAGCCCGGGACAGATCGGAAACACCATATATTTT

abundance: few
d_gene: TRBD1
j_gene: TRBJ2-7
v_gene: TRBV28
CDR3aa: CASSSLGTGPYEQYF
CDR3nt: TGTGCCAGCAGTAGCTTAGGGACAGGACCTTACGAGCAGTACTTC

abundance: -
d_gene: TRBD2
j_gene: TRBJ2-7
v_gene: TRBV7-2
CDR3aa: CASSDPLAGAYYEQYF
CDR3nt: TGTGCCAGCAGCGACCCCCTAGCGGGGGCCTACTACGAGCAGTACTTC

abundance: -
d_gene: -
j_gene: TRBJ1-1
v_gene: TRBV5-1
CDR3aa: CASSLAGLAFF
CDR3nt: TGCGCCAGCAGCTTGGCAGGGTTAGCTTTCTTT

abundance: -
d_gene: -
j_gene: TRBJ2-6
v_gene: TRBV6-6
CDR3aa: CASSSHSGANVLTF
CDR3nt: TGTGCCAGCAGTAGCCACTCTGGGGCCAACGTCCTGACTTTC

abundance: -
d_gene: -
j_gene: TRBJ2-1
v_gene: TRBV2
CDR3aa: CASSEQGGIDEQFF
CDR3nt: TGTGCCAGCAGTGAACAGGGGGGTATTGATGAGCAGTTCTTC

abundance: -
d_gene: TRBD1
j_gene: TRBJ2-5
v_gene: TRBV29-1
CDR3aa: CSVDSGTVGETQYF
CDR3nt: TGCAGCGTTGATAGTGGGACAGTTGGGGAGACCCAGTACTTC

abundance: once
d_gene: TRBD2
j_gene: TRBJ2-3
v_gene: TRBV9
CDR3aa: CASSVVGLAAVPDTQYF
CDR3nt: TGTGCCAGCAGCGTAGTCGGGCTAGCGGCAGTCCCGGATACGCAGTATTTT

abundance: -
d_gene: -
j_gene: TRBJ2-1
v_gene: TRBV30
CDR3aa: CAWTRDRTYNEQFF
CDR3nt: TGTGCCTGGACGCGGGACAGAACCTACAATGAGCAGTTCTTC

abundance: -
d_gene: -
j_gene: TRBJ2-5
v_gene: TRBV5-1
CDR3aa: CASQELQETQYF
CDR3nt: TGCGCCAGTCAGGAACTCCAAGAGACCCAGTACTTC

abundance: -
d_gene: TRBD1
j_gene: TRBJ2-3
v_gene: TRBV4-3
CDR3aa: CASSRADRGTDTQYF
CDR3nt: TGCGCCAGCAGCCGCGCCGACAGGGGCACAGATACGCAGTATTTT

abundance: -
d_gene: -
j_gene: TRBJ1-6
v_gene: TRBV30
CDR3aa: CAWSVRGGAPLHF
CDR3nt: TGTGCCTGGAGTGTACGCGGCGGTGCACCCCTCCACTTT

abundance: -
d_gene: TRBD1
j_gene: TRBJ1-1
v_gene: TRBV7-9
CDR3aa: CASSQTGGWGTEAFF
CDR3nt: TGTGCCAGCAGCCAGACAGGGGGCTGGGGGACTGAAGCTTTCTTT

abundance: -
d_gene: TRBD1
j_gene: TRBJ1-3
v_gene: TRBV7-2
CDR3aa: CASSLVGQGRNTIYF
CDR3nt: TGTGCCAGCAGCTTAGTCGGACAGGGGCGAAACACCATATATTTT

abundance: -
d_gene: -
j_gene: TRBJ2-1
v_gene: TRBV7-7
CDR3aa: CASSETGTPYNEQFF
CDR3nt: TGTGCCAGCAGCGAAACCGGGACACCCTACAATGAGCAGTTCTTC